The clone carrying this TCR beta chain rates as medium-sized. Its matching antigen is unknown. The data originate from a study of CD8 T cells in ankylosing spondylitis. Findings and limits, study-wide: In ankylosing spondylitis blood, a motif of several highly homologous TCR beta variants appeared characteristic. Matched ankylosing spondylitis synovial fluid reportedly contained a significantly enriched population of disease-linked clones. CD8+ cells made up the disease-linked clones, which were relatively rare in peripheral blood.

Using quantitative 5'-RACE with molecular barcodes, the authors made TCR beta libraries. MiXCR was run by TCRdb on the 5' RACE reads, yielding one entry per CDR3 protein. Seen here are 29,000 or so distinct CDR3 sequences, around 5.2% observed once, and the top ten hold over 1.5%. Trimming removed 4 bases at V and 1 base at J, with 11 bases between. The CDR3 is made up of 14 amino acids. The germline CDR1 and CDR2 sequences are SGDLS and YYNGEE. The source is a female donor with ankylosing spondylitis or in good health (not recorded which). Sequencing used blood, either unsorted or a sorted T cell fraction (not recorded which). The rearrangement links TRBV9 to TRBJ2-5, with D perhaps being TRBD1 or TRBD2 (5 bases each). CDR3 protein: CASSFRGVQETQYF. The CDR3 DNA reads TGTGCCAGCAGCTTCCGGGGCGTCCAAGAGACCCAGTACTTC.